The 16 T cell receptor beta chains listed next were all sequenced from one sample in a study of blood T cell repertoires in COVID-19 (TCRdb year 2020). Library generation was performed with the immunoSEQ multiplex PCR assay. This is the immuneACCESS table as TCRdb keeps it, with only in-frame sequences that have V and J called. A part of the clones is gone; compared with another copy, unresolved V genes explain less than half, and the rest is unexplained. The sample yields 170,000 or so clones; approximately 88% were counted once. The ten largest make up under 3.5% of the sample. Sequencing was carried out using peripheral blood. The receptors derive from an older woman with acute or convalescent COVID-19.

This chain joins TRBV27 and TRBJ2-4; TRBD1 matches at 11 bases. The CDR3 length is 18 residues. Trimming removed 6 bases from V and 0 bases from J; junction bases left unmatched: 10. Germline V gives CDR1 MNHEY, CDR2 SMNVEV (reference sequence). The CDR3 bases are TGTGCCAGCAGGCCCGGGACAGGGGGTTTCTTAGCCAAAAACATTCAGTACTTC. Its translation is CASRPGTGGFLAKNIQYF.

This clone was seen a single time. The gene calls are TRBV19 and TRBJ2-1; tentatively, D is TRBD2 (6 bases). Trimming left V 1 base short and J 2 bases short, with 9 bases between. The CDR3 is made up of 15 amino acids. Germline V gene data show CDR1 as LNHDA and CDR2 as SQIVND (reference sequence). The CDR3 nucleotides are TGTGCCAGTAGTATAGTCGGGGGTACCTACAATGAGCAGTTCTTC. The encoded protein is CASSIVGGTYNEQFF.

This chain links TRBV7-2 with TRBJ1-1; TRBD1 might be the D (6 bases). The V end lost 5 bases, the J end lost 1 base, and 11 bases lay between the germline ends. This CDR3 is 14 amino acids long. Germline CDR1 SGHTA, CDR2 FQGNSA. The CDR3 is CASSLRGSNTEAFF. The DNA of the CDR3 is TGTGCCAGCAGCCTAAGGGGGTCGAACACTGAAGCTTTCTTT.

The V call is TRBV9, the J call TRBJ2-3, with TRBD2 matching 14 bases. CDR1 is SGDLS and CDR2 is YYNGEE in the germline V gene. CDR3 size: 16 residues. Trimming took 4 bases from V and 3 from J; bases not matched to a gene: 4. The CDR3 protein is CASSPTSGGGTDTQYF. The DNA of the CDR3 is TGTGCCAGCAGCCCGACTAGCGGGGGGGGGACAGATACGCAGTATTTT.

The rearrangement links TRBV10-3 to TRBJ1-1; D is unresolved. There are 17 residues in the CDR3. The V end was cut by 6 bases, the J end by 4 bases, with 24 bases between. CDR1 is ENHRY and CDR2 is SYGVKD in the germline V gene. The CDR3 nucleotides read TGTGCCATCAGGGACTCGGGAGTTGCAGTAGCGGGCACTGAAGCTTTCTTT. Its translation: CAIRDSGVAVAGTEAFF.

In its sample, this clone was seen a few times. The chain couples TRBV30 to TRBJ1-5; 7 bases line up with TRBD1. The J segment lost 5 bases and the V segment lost 4 bases, leaving 5 bases of the junction unmatched. The CDR3 has 13 amino acids. Germline loops: CDR1 GTSNPN, CDR2 SVGIG (reference sequence). DNA of the CDR3: TGTGCCTGGACCGCCGGGACAGATCAGCCCCAGCATTTT. Protein: CAWTAGTDQPQHF.

The chain is built from TRBV3-1 (or the pseudogene TRBV3-2) and TRBJ2-5, with D unresolved. CDR3 length: 15 residues. Trimming removed 1 base at V and 1 base at J, with 10 bases between. Germline CDR1 and CDR2: LGHDT and YNNKEL (reference sequence). The CDR3 DNA follows: TGTGCCAGCAGCCAAGTTGGCCCAACCCAAGAGACCCAGTACTTC. Its translation: CASSQVGPTQETQYF.

The genes are TRBV11-2 and TRBJ1-5; weak D call: TRBD1 (6 bases). The germline V gene has CDR1 SGHAT and CDR2 FQNNGV. CDR3 length: 15 amino acids. V was shortened by 5 bases and J by 0 bases, with 11 bases between the two germline ends. This CDR3 reads CASSPRGDSNQPQHF. The CDR3, as DNA: TGTGCCAGCAGCCCCAGGGGAGATAGCAATCAGCCCCAGCATTTT.

The gene calls are TRBV6-5 and TRBJ1-3; 8 nucleotides align to TRBD1. The CDR3 runs 15 residues. Germline assignment: CDR1 MNHEY and CDR2 SVGAGI. V lost 4 bases to trimming and J lost 4 bases; unmatched junction nucleotides: 6. The CDR3 DNA sequence: TGTGCCAGCAGTTCTGAACAGGGGGGCGGAAACACCATATATTTT. Encoded protein: CASSSEQGGGNTIYF.

This chain connects TRBV7-9 to TRBJ1-5; D might be TRBD1 (5 bases). This CDR3 is built from 18 residues. Per the germline V gene, CDR1 is SEHNR and CDR2 is FQNEAQ (reference sequence). V lost 1 base and J lost 3, with 19 bases in between. The CDR3 DNA sequence: TGTGCCAGCAGCTTAGGTTTGGGGGGAGGGGCCTTCAATCAGCCCCAGCATTTT. Its translation is CASSLGLGGGAFNQPQHF.

The rearrangement joins TRBV6-2 or TRBV6-3 to TRBJ2-7, with 8 bases that match TRBD2. V was pared by 0 bases and J by 7 bases, with 8 bases of the junction left unmatched. Germline V gives CDR1 MNHEY, CDR2 SVGEGT. The CDR3 is 15 amino acids. This CDR3 reads CASSYSPGTRVEQYF. The CDR3, as DNA: TGTGCCAGCAGTTACTCGCCCGGGACTAGAGTTGAGCAGTACTTC.

Written as DNA, the CDR3 is TGTGCCAGTCAGGGGGCGCCGGACTACGAGCAGTACTTC. It specifies CASQGAPDYEQYF. This sequence joins TRBV11-3 and TRBJ2-7; 8 bases agree with TRBD1. The CDR3 has 13 amino acids. Trimming cost V 9 bases and J 3 bases; bases outside gene matches: 7. The germline gives CDR1 SGHNT, CDR2 YENEEA.

Note on this clone: The junction does not match germline at one end; this may be a read error. CDR3 sequence: CASSSTTRGMGYDEQFF. The CDR3 DNA is TGTGCCAGTAGTTCGACCACCCGCGGGATGGGCTACGATGAGCAGTTCTTC. The chain employs TRBV19 and TRBJ2-1; D is perhaps TRBD2 (6 bases). From germline, CDR1 is LNHDA and CDR2 SQIVND (reference sequence). The CDR3 is made up of 17 amino acids.

The chain is built from TRBV7-2 and TRBJ2-7; a possible D gene is TRBD2 (5 bases). The CDR3 loop spans 14 amino acids. Per germline, CDR1 SGHTA and CDR2 FQGNSA. Trimming removed 6 bases at V and 3 bases at J, with 15 bases between. The CDR3 region is CASSRAPGGYEQYF. The CDR3 coding sequence is TGTGCCAGCAGTCGGGCCCCAGGAGGCTACGAGCAGTACTTC. The variable domain in full, completed from reference TRBV7-2 and TRBJ2-7, reads GAGVSQSPSNKVTEKGKDVELRCDPISGHTALYWYRQSLGQGLEFLIYFQGNSAPDKSGLPSDRFSAERTGGSVSTLTIQRTQQEDSAVYLCASSRAPGGYEQYFGPGTRLTVT.

Written as DNA, the CDR3 is TGTGCCACCGGTGGGACTGGGAATCAGCCCCAGCATTTT. This sequence encodes CATGGTGNQPQHF. The V call is TRBV10-3, the J call TRBJ1-5; maybe TRBD1 (5 bases). Trimming stripped 10 bases from V and 4 bases from J, with 14 bases between. The V gene's germline CDR1 is ENHRY and CDR2 SYGVKD. This CDR3 has 13 amino acids.

CDR3 DNA sequence: TGTGCCAGCAGCTTAGTTAAGGGGTCTGGAAACACCATATATTTT. Amino acid sequence: CASSLVKGSGNTIYF. The J gene is TRBJ1-3, the V gene TRBV7-2; weak D call: TRBD1 (5 bases). Germline loops: CDR1 SGHTA, CDR2 FQGNSA. The CDR3 has 15 residues. Trimming pared 1 base from V and 1 base from J, leaving 8 bases between.